The source of this TCR beta chain is a study of OX40 agonist ivuxolimab in advanced cancers. In the study overall: Enrollees could have had prior anti-PD-1, anti-PD-L1 or anti-CTLA-4 therapy, which 30% to 50% had received.

Study results and caveats: Antigen specificity remained undetermined for the expanded peripheral T cells. Among some nonresponders, normalized T-cell clonal expansion was also low.

As for this clone: The antigen is unknown.

The V end was cut by 8 bases, the J end by 2 bases, with 7 bases between. This CDR3 spans 11 amino acids. CDR1 is MNHEY and CDR2 is SVGAGI in the germline V gene. The method was immunoSEQ multiplex PCR; TCRdb's version includes in-frame clones alone and lacks a portion of them. The table has about 17,000 clones, about 90% seen once. This sequence joins TRBV6-5 and TRBJ2-7, with a possible D match to TRBD2 (6 bases). The starting material was CD4+ or CD8+ T cells sorted from blood, obtained in a trial of the OX40 agonist ivuxolimab. The sequence came from an adult with an advanced solid tumor such as melanoma, head and neck, liver or kidney cancer. The chain's CDR3 is CASWGAYEQYF. CDR3 coding DNA: TGTGCCAGCTGGGGGGCCTACGAGCAGTACTTC.